The 27 T cell receptor beta chains below all came from one sample that was sequenced in a study of T-cell reconstitution after alpha-beta-depleted transplantation in children (dated by TCRdb to between 2015 and 2016). The library was obtained by PCR. The sequencer listed for this sample is Illumina HiSeq 2500. Molecular barcoding was employed in the preparation of TCR libraries, with unique molecular identifiers being used to normalize TCRbeta repertoire quantification. TCRdb trimmed the raw reads at Q25, called clones with MiXCR and kept productive beta chains. Identical CDR3 protein sequences are pooled into one entry, listed with their most common genes and DNA. In this sample the table shows about 48,000 distinct CDR3 sequences, over 4.5% of which occur a single time. In total, the top ten clones hold roughly 30% of the sample. Per the publication, the time point label means: day 60 (about 2 months) after transplantation. The meaning of the sample's treatment or condition label: allogeneic hematopoietic cell transplantation with graft depleted of TCRalphabeta T cells and CD19 B cells.

The starting material was PBMCs, mostly from graft donor cells, obtained 60 days after TCRalphabeta/CD19-depleted stem cell transplant. The receptors come from a female patient aged 2-10 years who had a stem cell transplant for aplastic anemia, so the T cells may come from the graft donor.

As regards this clonotype: The junction shows a germline mismatch at one end, possibly a read error. This chain connects TRBV18 to TRBJ1-1, with D perhaps TRBD1 (6 bases). CDR3 length: 16 amino acids. Per the germline V gene, CDR1 is KGHSH and CDR2 is LQKENI. The CDR3 spells CASSPQEGGPNTEAFF. The CDR3 DNA is TGTGCCAGCTCTCCACAGGAGGGGGGCCCTAACACTGAAGCTTTCTTT.

There are many counts of this clonotype. The CDR3 bases are TGTGCCAGCAGAATACTAGCGGGCGCCTTTTCACTCTCATTAGACGAGCAGTACTTC. It is translated as CASRILAGAFSLSLDEQYF. The chain links TRBV6-2 or TRBV6-3 to TRBJ2-7, with 9 bases matching TRBD2. The CDR3 extends over 19 amino acids. The germline gives CDR1 MNHEY, CDR2 SVGEGT. V dropped 6 bases and J dropped 5; count of bases not matched to a gene: 23.

This sequence joins TRBV12-3 or TRBV12-4 and TRBJ1-4; TRBD1 agrees at 10 bases. The CDR3 consists of 15 residues. Unmatched junction bases numbered 12, after V lost 4 bases and J lost 13 bases. This chain's CDR3 is CASSSEGQGPRGLFF. The CDR3 DNA reads as TGTGCCAGCAGTTCTGAGGGACAGGGGCCTAGGGGACTGTTTTTT.

This clonotype was found many times. The V gene is TRBV20-1, the J gene TRBJ2-3; 12 positions match TRBD2. The V gene end was trimmed by 5 bases and the J gene end by 1 base; junction bases not matched to a gene: 13. Germline V gives CDR1 DFQATT, CDR2 SNEGSKA (reference sequence). CDR3 length: 18 amino acids. CDR3 DNA sequence: TGCAGTGCTCAAAAGCCCCTTGGGACTAGCGGGCGCACAGATACGCAGTATTTT. It specifies CSAQKPLGTSGRTDTQYF.

V is TRBV20-1 and J is TRBJ1-3, with no clear D. Trimming cost V 4 bases and J 4 bases, with 14 bases left between them. From germline, CDR1 is DFQATT and CDR2 SNEGSKA (reference sequence). This CDR3 comprises 14 residues. This CDR3 is CSAIRPSYGNTIYF. CDR3 DNA sequence: TGCAGTGCTATTAGACCCTCCTACGGAAACACCATATATTTT.

In its sample, this clonotype was seen many times. The V and J genes are TRBV18 and TRBJ2-3; TRBD2 agrees at 7 bases. Looked up from germline, CDR1 is KGHSH and CDR2 is LQKENI. The V segment lost 2 bases and the J segment 9 bases; nucleotides outside the gene matches: 26. The CDR3 covers 20 residues. As DNA, the CDR3 is TGTGCCAGCTCACCATCCGCGCGGGAGCAGGCCGACGCTTCTCAGCGGACGCAGTATTTT. Translating it yields CASSPSAREQADASQRTQYF.

This clonotype was counted a few times. This chain connects TRBV18 to TRBJ2-5, with D possibly TRBD1 on 6 matching bases. Trimming shortened V by 0 bases and J by 5 bases, and 13 bases separated the two germline ends. This CDR3 contains 15 residues. Germline CDR1 is KGHSH and CDR2 is LQKENI. CDR3 loop: CASSPPQGPRETQYF. In nucleotides, the CDR3 is TGTGCCAGCTCACCACCCCAGGGGCCGAGGGAGACCCAGTACTTC.

This clonotype is medium-sized by share. The chain carries TRBV18 and TRBJ2-6; possibly TRBD1 for D (5 bases). V lost 3 bases, J lost 2 bases, and 17 bases lay in between. Germline lookup yields CDR1 KGHSH and CDR2 LQKENI. The CDR3 has 18 amino acids. The DNA of the CDR3 is TGTGCCAGCTCACCTTCAGAGTCAGGGTTCGCTGGGGCCAACGTCCTGACTTTC. The encoded protein is CASSPSESGFAGANVLTF.

This clonotype was counted many times. This chain joins TRBV27 and TRBJ2-7, with D unresolved. The CDR3 is 9 residues long. Germline V gene data show CDR1 as MNHEY and CDR2 as SMNVEV (reference sequence). V lost 8 bases and J lost 4, with 3 bases in between. The CDR3 loop reads CASAYEQYV. CDR3 DNA: TGTGCCAGCGCGTACGAGCAGTACGTC.

This clonotype came up many times. V is TRBV7-2 and J is TRBJ1-5, with D maybe TRBD1 (6 bases). CDR1 is SGHTA and CDR2 is FQGNSA in the germline V gene. The V gene lost 4 bases and the J gene lost 5 bases, with 9 bases spanning the gap. The CDR3 is 13 amino acids. CDR3 residues: CASSSGQHQPQHF. The CDR3 coding sequence is TGTGCCAGCAGCTCTGGACAGCATCAGCCCCAGCATTTT.

As for this clonotype: A much more abundant neighbour one base away suggests this may be a read error. The chain uses TRBV5-1 and TRBJ1-1; weak D call: TRBD1 (6 bases). The V gene's germline CDR1 is SGHRS and CDR2 YFSETQ. The CDR3 has 17 amino acids. V was clipped by 3 bases and J by 1 base, with 19 bases between them. This chain's CDR3 is CASSSVPGHLSNTEAFF. CDR3 DNA sequence: TGCGCCAGCAGCTCGGTTCCGGGACACTTATCGAACACTGAAGCTTTCTTT.

The rearrangement uses TRBV30 and TRBJ1-1; D might be TRBD1 (5 bases). There are 13 residues in the CDR3. Looked up from germline, CDR1 is GTSNPN and CDR2 is SVGIG (reference sequence). Trimming took off 1 base at V and 1 base at J, with 7 bases between the two ends. Here the CDR3 DNA reads TGTGCCTGGAGTGGGACACCGAACACTGAAGCTTTCTTT. Its protein product is CAWSGTPNTEAFF.

The table lists this clonotype with a few counts. The V call is TRBV3-1, the J call TRBJ1-6; 12 nucleotides align to TRBD1. The CDR3 contains 17 residues. J lost 9 bases, V lost 1 base, and 7 bases had no gene match. CDR1 LGHDT and CDR2 YNNKEL come from the germline V gene (reference sequence). For the CDR3, the DNA is TGTGCCAGCAGCCAAGGACGCCGGGACAGGGGGCGTTCACCCCTCCACTTT. Amino acid sequence: CASSQGRRDRGRSPLHF.

Many counts were recorded for this clonotype. The CDR3 is CASSGLEGRETQYF. CDR3 in DNA: TGTGCCAGCAGTGGACTAGAGGGTCGAGAGACCCAGTACTTC. The chain couples TRBV3-1 to TRBJ2-5, with TRBD2 identical over 7 bases. Germline CDR1 LGHDT, CDR2 YNNKEL (reference sequence). The length of the CDR3 is 14 residues. Trimming at V came to 6 bases and at J to 4 bases, leaving 8 bases not matched to a gene.

This clonotype was observed a handful of times. The V call is TRBV4-2, the J call TRBJ2-7, with D unresolved. The germline V gene encodes CDR1 LGHNA and CDR2 YNFKEQ. V was trimmed by 0 bases and J by 2 bases, leaving 8 bases between them. The CDR3 totals 14 residues. CDR3 region: CASSQENIAYEQYF. The CDR3 DNA reads TGTGCCAGCAGCCAAGAAAACATTGCCTACGAGCAGTACTTC.

In this sample, this clonotype turned up many times. This chain uses TRBV25-1 with TRBJ2-7; 7 bases are shared with TRBD1. From germline, CDR1 is MGHDK and CDR2 SYGVNS. Trimming at V came to 5 bases and at J to 8 bases, leaving 3 bases not matched to a gene. The CDR3 has 11 residues. The CDR3 sequence: CASSLGGKQYF. The CDR3 DNA sequence: TGTGCCAGCAGTTTAGGGGGCAAGCAGTACTTC.

J is TRBJ1-2 and V is TRBV11-2; unclear D gene. Trimming stripped 5 bases from V and 8 bases from J, with 15 bases between. The CDR3 covers 13 residues. Per the germline V gene, CDR1 is SGHAT and CDR2 is FQNNGV. The CDR3 bases are TGTGCCAGCAGCCCCCAGTTCAAGTGGGGCTACACCTTC. Protein product: CASSPQFKWGYTF.

This clonotype was counted at least ten times. The chain combines TRBV9 with TRBJ2-1; a possible D gene is TRBD2 (5 bases). The CDR3 consists of 15 residues. Germline CDR1 is SGDLS and CDR2 is YYNGEE. V lost 1 base to trimming and J lost 7 bases, with 15 bases between them. The CDR3 reads CASSVQSRGLNEQFF. The CDR3 DNA follows: TGTGCCAGCAGCGTACAAAGTCGGGGATTGAATGAGCAGTTCTTC. Combining the CDR3 with reference TRBV9 and TRBJ2-1 gives the whole variable domain DSGVTQTPKHLITATGQRVTLRCSPRSGDLSVYWYQQSLDQGLQFLIQYYNGEERAKGNILERFSAQQFPDLHSELNLSSLELGDSALYFCASSVQSRGLNEQFFGPGTRLTVL.

About this clonotype: Since a much larger clone is just one base distant, this may be a read error. This chain links TRBV24-1 with TRBJ2-1; 7 nucleotides line up with TRBD1. CDR1 KGHDR and CDR2 SFDVKD come from the germline V gene. The CDR3 runs to 12 residues. CDR3 amino acids: CPTSRGSNEQFF. The CDR3 nucleotides read TGTCCCACCAGCAGGGGGTCCAATGAGCAGTTCTTC.

A word on this clonotype: The conserved phenylalanine or tryptophan normally closing the CDR3 is absent here, so this likely arose from a read error. The V gene is TRBV18, the J gene TRBJ2-3; a possible D gene is TRBD2 (5 bases). Looked up from germline, CDR1 is KGHSH and CDR2 is LQKENI. The CDR3 has 13 residues. V was cut by 4 bases and J by 5 bases, with 10 bases left in between. In DNA form, the CDR3 reads TGTGCCAGCTCACTCGGGGTAGGAGATACGCAGTATCTT. It specifies CASSLGVGDTQYL.

This clonotype has ten or more counts. The gene calls are TRBV11-2 and TRBJ1-5; D gene uncertain. The CDR3 sequence is 15 residues long. Trimming removed 5 bases from V and 4 bases from J, with 15 bases in between. CDR1 SGHAT and CDR2 FQNNGV come from the germline V gene. The DNA for the CDR3 is TGTGCCAGCAGCACCGACGGGGAGGTGAATCAGCCCCAGCATTTT. It encodes CASSTDGEVNQPQHF.

This clonotype was observed at least ten times. V gene TRBV29-1 combines with J gene TRBJ1-5; D may be TRBD1 (5 bases). The CDR3 loop spans 13 amino acids. V shed 4 bases and J shed 8 bases, with 15 bases lying between them. The germline gives CDR1 SQVTM, CDR2 ANQGSEA. CDR3 in amino acids: CSVVGARGEPQHF. The CDR3 coding sequence is TGCAGCGTTGTTGGGGCCCGGGGGGAGCCCCAGCATTTT.

The CDR3 loop reads CASSSPGAGVGANVLTF. As DNA, the CDR3 is TGTGCCAGCTCCTCACCAGGGGCAGGGGTCGGGGCCAACGTCCTGACTTTC. The chain couples TRBV18 to TRBJ2-6; D possibly corresponds to TRBD1 (6 bases). CDR1 is KGHSH and CDR2 is LQKENI in the germline V gene. This CDR3 contains 17 residues. The germline V and J ends were trimmed by 6 bases and 4 bases, with 19 bases remaining between them.

This clonotype was counted at least ten times. The chain links TRBV29-1 to TRBJ1-1, with D hard to call. Between the trimmed V and J ends, which lost 5 bases and 3 bases, there was a span of 13 bases. The CDR3 extends over 13 amino acids. CDR1 SQVTM and CDR2 ANQGSEA come from the germline V gene. The CDR3 DNA is TGCAGCGTTAGTAGAGTTGTGGACACTGAAGCTTTCTTT. Amino acid sequence: CSVSRVVDTEAFF.

The table lists this clonotype with many counts. J is TRBJ2-1 and V is TRBV15; D uncertain. V gave up 1 base and J gave up 6 bases, with 7 bases separating them. CDR1 and CDR2 from the germline V gene are LNHNV and YYDKDF (reference sequence). This CDR3 is built from 13 residues. The DNA for the CDR3 is TGTGCCACCAGCAGAGGACTCCCCAATGAGCAGTTCTTC. It yields the protein CATSRGLPNEQFF. The complete variable domain, with remaining parts taken from reference TRBV15 and TRBJ2-1, reads DAMVIQNPRYQVTQFGKPVTLSCSQTLNHNVMYWYQQKSSQAPKLLFHYYDKDFNNEADTPDNFQSRRPNTSFCFLDIRSPGLGDTAMYLCATSRGLPNEQFFGPGTRLTVL.

This clonotype has a count of ten or more. V gene TRBV21-1 combines with J gene TRBJ2-7. TRBV21-1 is marked as a pseudogene. This CDR3 has 13 amino acids. As DNA, the CDR3 is TGTGCCAGCAGCAGGATTTTGTACGAGTGGCAGTACGTC. It codes for CASSRILYEWQYV.

Many counts were recorded for this clonotype. The V and J genes are TRBV7-2 and TRBJ1-5; weak D call: TRBD1 (6 bases). Looked up from germline, CDR1 is SGHTA and CDR2 is FQGNSA. V was clipped by 2 bases and J by 0 bases, with 11 bases between them. CDR3 length: 16 residues. The DNA of the CDR3 is TGTGCCAGCAGCTTAATGGGGGCTTATAGCAATCAGCCCCAGCATTTT. It translates to CASSLMGAYSNQPQHF. Variable domain in full (rest from reference TRBV7-2 and TRBJ1-5): GAGVSQSPSNKVTEKGKDVELRCDPISGHTALYWYRQSLGQGLEFLIYFQGNSAPDKSGLPSDRFSAERTGGSVSTLTIQRTQQEDSAVYLCASSLMGAYSNQPQHFGDGTRLSIL.